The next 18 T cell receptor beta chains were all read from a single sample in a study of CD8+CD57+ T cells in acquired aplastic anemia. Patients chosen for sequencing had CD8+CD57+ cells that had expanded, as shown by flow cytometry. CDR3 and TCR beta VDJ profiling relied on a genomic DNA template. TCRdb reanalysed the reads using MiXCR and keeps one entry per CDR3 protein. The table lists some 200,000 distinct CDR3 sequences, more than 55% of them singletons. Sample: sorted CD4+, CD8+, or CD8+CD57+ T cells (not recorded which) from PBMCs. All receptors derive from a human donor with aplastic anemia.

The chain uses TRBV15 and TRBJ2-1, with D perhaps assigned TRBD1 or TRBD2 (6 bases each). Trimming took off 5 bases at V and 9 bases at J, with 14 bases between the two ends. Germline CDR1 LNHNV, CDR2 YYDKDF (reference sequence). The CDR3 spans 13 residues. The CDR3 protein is CATSGGGRSEQFF. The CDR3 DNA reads TGTGCCACCAGCGGAGGGGGGAGGAGTGAGCAGTTCTTC.

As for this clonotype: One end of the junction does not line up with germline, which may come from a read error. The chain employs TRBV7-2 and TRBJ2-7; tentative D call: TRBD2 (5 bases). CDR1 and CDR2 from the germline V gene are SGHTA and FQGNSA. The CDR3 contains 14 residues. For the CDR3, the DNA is TGTGCCAGCAGTTTAGGACTCGGGGTGGGAGAGCAGTACTTC. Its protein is CASSLGLGVGEQYF.

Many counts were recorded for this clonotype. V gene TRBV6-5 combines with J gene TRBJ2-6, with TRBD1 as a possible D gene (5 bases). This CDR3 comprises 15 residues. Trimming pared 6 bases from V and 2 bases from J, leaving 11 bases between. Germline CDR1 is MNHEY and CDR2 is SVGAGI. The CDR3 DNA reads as TGTGCCAGCAGCATCGACAGCGCTGGGGCCAACGTCCTGACTTTC. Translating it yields CASSIDSAGANVLTF.

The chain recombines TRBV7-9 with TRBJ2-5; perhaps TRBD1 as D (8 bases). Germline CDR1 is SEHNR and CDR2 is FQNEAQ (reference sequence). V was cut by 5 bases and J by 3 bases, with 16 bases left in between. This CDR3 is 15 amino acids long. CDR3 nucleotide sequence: TGTGCCAGCAGCCCGCACAGGGGGGGCGAAGAGACCCAGTACTTC. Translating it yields CASSPHRGGEETQYF.

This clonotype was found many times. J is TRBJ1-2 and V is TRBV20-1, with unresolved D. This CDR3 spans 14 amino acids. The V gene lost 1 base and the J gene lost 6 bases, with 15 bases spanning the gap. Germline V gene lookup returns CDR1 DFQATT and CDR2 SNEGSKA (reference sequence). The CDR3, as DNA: TGCAGTGCTAGAGTTTCGGACTCTCAGGATGGCTACACCTTC. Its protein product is CSARVSDSQDGYTF.

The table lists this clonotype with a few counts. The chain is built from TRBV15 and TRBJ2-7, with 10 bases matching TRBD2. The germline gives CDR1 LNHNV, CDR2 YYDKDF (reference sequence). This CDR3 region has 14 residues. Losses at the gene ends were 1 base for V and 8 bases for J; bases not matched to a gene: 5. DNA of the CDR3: TGTGCCACCAGCAGAGTAGCGGGAGGATTTAAGCAGTACTTC. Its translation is CATSRVAGGFKQYF.

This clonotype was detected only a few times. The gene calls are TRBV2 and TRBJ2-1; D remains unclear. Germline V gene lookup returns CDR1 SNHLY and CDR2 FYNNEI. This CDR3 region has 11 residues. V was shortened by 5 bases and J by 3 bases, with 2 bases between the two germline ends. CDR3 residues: CASSIYNEQFF. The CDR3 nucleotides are TGTGCCAGCAGTATCTACAATGAGCAGTTCTTC.

CDR3 region: CASSGYEKYGYTF. Here the CDR3 DNA reads TGTGCCAGCAGTGGGTACGAGAAGTATGGCTACACCTTC. The chain has TRBV6-5 and TRBJ1-2; D unclear. CDR3 length: 13 residues. The V and J ends lost 5 bases and 5 bases respectively, with 12 bases between them. Germline lookup yields CDR1 MNHEY and CDR2 SVGAGI.

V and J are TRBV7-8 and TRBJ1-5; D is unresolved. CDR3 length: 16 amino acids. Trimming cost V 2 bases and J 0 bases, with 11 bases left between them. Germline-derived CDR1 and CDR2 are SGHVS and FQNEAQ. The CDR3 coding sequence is TGTGCCAGCAGCTTATTTCCCCGAGATAGCAATCAGCCCCAGCATTTT. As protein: CASSLFPRDSNQPQHF. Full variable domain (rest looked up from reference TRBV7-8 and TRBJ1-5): GAGVSQSPRYKVAKRGQDVALRCDPISGHVSLFWYQQALGQGPEFLTYFQNEAQLDKSGLPSDRFFAERPEGSVSTLKIQRTQQEDSAVYLCASSLFPRDSNQPQHFGDGTRLSIL.

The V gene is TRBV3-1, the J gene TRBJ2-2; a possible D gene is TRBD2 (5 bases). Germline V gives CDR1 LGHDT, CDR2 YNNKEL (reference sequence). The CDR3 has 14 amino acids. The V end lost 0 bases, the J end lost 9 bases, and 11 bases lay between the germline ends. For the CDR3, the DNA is TGTGCCAGCAGCCAAGAAACGGCTAGCAGGGAGCTGTTTTTT. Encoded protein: CASSQETASRELFF.

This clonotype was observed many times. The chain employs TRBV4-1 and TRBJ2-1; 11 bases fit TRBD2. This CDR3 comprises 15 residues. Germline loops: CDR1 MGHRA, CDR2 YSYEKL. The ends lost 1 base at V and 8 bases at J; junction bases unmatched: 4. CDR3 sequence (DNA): TGCGCCAGCAGCCAAGGAACTAGCGGGGGCGATGAGCAGTTCTTC. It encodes CASSQGTSGGDEQFF.

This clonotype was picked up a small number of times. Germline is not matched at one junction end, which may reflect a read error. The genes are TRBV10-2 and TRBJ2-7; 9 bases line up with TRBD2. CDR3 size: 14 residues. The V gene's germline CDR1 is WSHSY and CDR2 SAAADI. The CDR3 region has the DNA TGCGCCAGCAGTGAGAGCGGGGGGTCCTATGAGCGGTACTTC. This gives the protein CASSESGGSYERYF.

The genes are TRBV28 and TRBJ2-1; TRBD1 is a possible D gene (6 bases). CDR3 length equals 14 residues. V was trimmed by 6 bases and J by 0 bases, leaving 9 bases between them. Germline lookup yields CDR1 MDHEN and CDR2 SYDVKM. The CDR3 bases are TGTGCCAGCAGCAGGGACACCTCCTACAATGAGCAGTTCTTC. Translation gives CASSRDTSYNEQFF.

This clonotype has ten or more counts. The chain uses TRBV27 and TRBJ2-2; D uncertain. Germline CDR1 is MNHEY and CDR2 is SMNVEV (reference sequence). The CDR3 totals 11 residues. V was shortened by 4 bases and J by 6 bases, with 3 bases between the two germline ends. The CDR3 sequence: CASSSPGELFF. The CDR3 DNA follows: TGTGCCAGCAGTTCCCCCGGGGAGCTGTTTTTT.

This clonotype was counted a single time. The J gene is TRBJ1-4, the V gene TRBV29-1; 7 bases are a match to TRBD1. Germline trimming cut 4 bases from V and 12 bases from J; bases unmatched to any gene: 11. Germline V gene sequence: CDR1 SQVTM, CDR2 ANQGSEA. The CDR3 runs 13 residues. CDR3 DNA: TGCAGCGTTGCCAACAGGGGCAGGGAAGAACTGTTTTTT. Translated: CSVANRGREELFF.

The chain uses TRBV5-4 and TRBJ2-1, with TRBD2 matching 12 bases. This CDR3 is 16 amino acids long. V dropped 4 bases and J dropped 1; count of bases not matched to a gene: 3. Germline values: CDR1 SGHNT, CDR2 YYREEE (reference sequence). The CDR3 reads CASSRTSGTSYNEQFF. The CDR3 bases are TGTGCCAGCAGCAGGACTAGCGGGACTTCCTACAATGAGCAGTTCTTC.

The CDR3 spells CATEGNFNEQFF. CDR3 coding DNA: TGTGCCACCGAGGGAAATTTCAATGAGCAGTTCTTC. The chain recombines TRBV10-3 with TRBJ2-1, with D possibly matching TRBD2 (5 bases). This CDR3 region has 12 residues. Trimming stripped 10 bases from V and 6 bases from J, with 13 bases between. Germline V lookup: CDR1 ENHRY, CDR2 SYGVKD.

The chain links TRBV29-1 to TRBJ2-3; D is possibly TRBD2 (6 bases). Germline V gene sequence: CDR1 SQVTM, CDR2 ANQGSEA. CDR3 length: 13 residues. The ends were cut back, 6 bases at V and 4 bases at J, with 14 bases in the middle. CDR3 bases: TGCAGCGTGCCGGGACTTACCTCAGATACGCAGTATTTT. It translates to CSVPGLTSDTQYF.